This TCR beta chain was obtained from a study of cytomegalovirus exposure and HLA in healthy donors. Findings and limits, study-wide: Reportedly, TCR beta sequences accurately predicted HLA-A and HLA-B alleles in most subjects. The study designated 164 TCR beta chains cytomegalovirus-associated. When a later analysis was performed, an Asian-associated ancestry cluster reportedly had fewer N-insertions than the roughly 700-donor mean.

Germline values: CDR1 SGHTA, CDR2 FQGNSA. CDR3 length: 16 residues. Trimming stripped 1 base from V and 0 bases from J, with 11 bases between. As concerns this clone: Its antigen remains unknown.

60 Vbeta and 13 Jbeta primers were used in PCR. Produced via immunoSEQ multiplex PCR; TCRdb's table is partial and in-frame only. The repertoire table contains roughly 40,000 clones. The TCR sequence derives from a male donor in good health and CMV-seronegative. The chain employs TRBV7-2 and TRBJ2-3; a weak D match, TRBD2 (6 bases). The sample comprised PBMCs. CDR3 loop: CASSLGGTRSTDTQYF. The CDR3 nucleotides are TGTGCCAGCAGCTTAGGTGGGACTCGAAGCACAGATACGCAGTATTTT.